This note documents a single T cell receptor beta chain sequence. What it recognizes is unknown. The sample belongs to a study of cytomegalovirus exposure and HLA in healthy donors. V lost 4 bases and J lost 0, with 10 bases in between. The V gene's germline CDR1 is SGHRS and CDR2 YFSETQ. The CDR3 is 14 residues long. This PCR relied on a set of 60 Vbeta primers and 13 Jbeta primers. Generated by immunoSEQ multiplex PCR, the TCRdb table keeps only in-frame clones and is missing some. The sample has around 130,000 clones; 65% to 90% are singletons. Regarding the study as a whole: One cluster of highly shared sequence variants probably arose as a sequencing artifact.

The source of this sequence is a woman aged 40 to 55 in good health and CMV-seronegative. This rearrangement joins TRBV5-1 to TRBJ2-5; perhaps TRBD2 as D (6 bases). The sample was PBMCs. The CDR3 reads CASSPEGYQETQYF. The CDR3 DNA reads as TGCGCCAGCAGCCCGGAGGGCTACCAAGAGACCCAGTACTTC. The full variable domain, rest sourced from reference TRBV5-1 and TRBJ2-5, is KAGVTQTPRYLIKTRGQQVTLSCSPISGHRSVSWYQQTPGQGLQFLFEYFSETQRNKGNFPGRFSGRQFSNSRSEMNVSTLELGDSALYLCASSPEGYQETQYFGPGTRLLVL.